Sequencing of this TCR beta chain was carried out in a study of T cells in tuberculosis. Looking at the study overall: The T cells targeted glucose monomycolate, a mycobacterial lipid, via CD1B.

Time point described: new active TB diagnosis, blood taken before or within 7 days of starting treatment. Germline CDR1 and CDR2: SNHLY and FYNNEI. The CDR3 loop spans 15 amino acids. The V and J ends lost 6 bases and 7 bases, in that order; junction bases with no gene match: 9. The protocol was immunoSEQ multiplex PCR, while the TCRdb copy is restricted to in-frame clones and leaves out a portion. The sample lists 25,000 to 35,000 clones, approximately 85% occurring once. Sequencing used PBMCs, obtained at tuberculosis diagnosis. This chain links TRBV2 with TRBJ2-1; 10 bases match TRBD1. This sequence originates from an adult with tuberculosis. The CDR3 loop is CASRRQGAAGNEQFF. The DNA for the CDR3 is TGTGCCAGCAGGAGACAGGGGGCTGCTGGTAATGAGCAGTTCTTC.